Listed below are T cell receptor beta chains from one sample, sequenced in a study of CD8 T cells in Susac syndrome. TCRdb itself ran the immunoSEQ multiplex PCR reads through MiXCR, one entry per CDR3 protein. This table has under 150,000 distinct CDR3 sequences, 94% appearing once. Sequenced input: CD4+ T cells from PBMCs. These receptor sequences come from a human donor with multiple sclerosis. Each CDR3 is given with its conserved first and last residue. A D gene is named only where the DNA matches it firmly. A row's size may be missing; if present it is once, few, many or a size class.

j_gene,d_gene,len,abundance,v_gene,CDR3nt,CDR3aa
TRBJ1-1,.,12,.,TRBV7-9,TGTGCCAGCAGAGGGGCGAGGACTGAAGCTTTCTTT,CASRGARTEAFF
TRBJ2-3,TRBD2,11,.,TRBV12-3/TRBV12-4,TGTGCCAGCAGATCCGGGAGGACGCAGTATTTT,CASRSGRTQYF
TRBJ2-4,TRBD1,14,.,TRBV10-3,TGTGCCATCAGTGTAGGACAGGATCTTAACATTCAGTACTTC,CAISVGQDLNIQYF
TRBJ2-7,TRBD2,15,once,TRBV5-6,TGTGCCAGCAGCTTCAGGACTAGCGGGCTCTACGAGCAGTACTTC,CASSFRTSGLYEQYF
TRBJ2-2,.,14,.,TRBV7-2,TGTGCCAGCAGCGCCTATCAGATTACCGGGGAGCTGTTTTTT,CASSAYQITGELFF
TRBJ1-1,.,14,.,TRBV11-1,TGTGCCAGCAGCTTATGGGGGATAGACACTGAAGCTTTCTTT,CASSLWGIDTEAFF
TRBJ1-2,TRBD1,13,.,TRBV7-9,TGTGCCAGCAGGGGACAGGGGGCTGGCGGCTACACCTTC,CASRGQGAGGYTF
TRBJ2-1,.,12,once,TRBV7-9,TGTGCCAGCAGCTTAGGGCCCCAACAGCAGTTCTTC,CASSLGPQQQFF
TRBJ2-1,.,12,.,TRBV6-6,TGTGCCAGCAGTTACTCAGCCAATGAGCAGTTCTTC,CASSYSANEQFF
TRBJ2-1,.,17,.,TRBV9,TGTGCCAGCAGCCCCTGGGTAGGGGCCTTTCCCTACAATGAGCAGTTCTTC,CASSPWVGAFPYNEQFF
TRBJ2-7,.,12,.,TRBV12-5,TGTGCTAGTGGTTTGGGGTTCTGGGAGCAGTACTTC,CASGLGFWEQYF
TRBJ1-2,TRBD1,14,.,TRBV5-4,TGTGCCAGCAGCGGGGGACAGAGGAACTATGGCTACACCTTC,CASSGGQRNYGYTF
TRBJ1-6,.,14,.,TRBV6-2/TRBV6-3,TGTGCCAGCAGTTACTCTGCCAGAAATTCACCCCTCCACTTT,CASSYSARNSPLHF
TRBJ2-7,.,14,.,TRBV2,TGTGCCAGCAGCTATTCCGGGGTCCCCTACGAGCAGTACTTC,CASSYSGVPYEQYF
TRBJ1-2,.,12,.,TRBV27,TGTGCCAGCGGAGGCAGAAACTATGGCTACACCTTC,CASGGRNYGYTF
TRBJ2-3,.,16,once,TRBV4-2,TGTGCCAGCAGCCAAGATTACCTAGCGAGCACAGATACGCAGTATTTT,CASSQDYLASTDTQYF
TRBJ1-2,.,13,.,TRBV12-3/TRBV12-4,TGTGCCAGCACTCCGTCGAGGGACTATGGCTACACCTTC,CASTPSRDYGYTF
TRBJ2-4,.,14,.,TRBV5-4,TGTGCCAGCAGCTTGGTGGGGGCGCCAAACATTCAGTACTTC,CASSLVGAPNIQYF
TRBJ2-3,TRBD1,16,.,TRBV7-8,TGTGCCAGCAGCGAAGTAGACAGGGTAATCGCAGATACGCAGTATTTT,CASSEVDRVIADTQYF
TRBJ1-1,TRBD1,16,.,TRBV2,TGTGCCAGCAGTGGTCGACAGGGAGGCCTGAACACTGAAGCTTTCTTT,CASSGRQGGLNTEAFF
TRBJ2-7,.,16,.,TRBV30,TGTGCCTGGAGCCGATTCCATAGACAGGACGGTAACGAGCAGTACTTC,CAWSRFHRQDGNEQYF
TRBJ2-7,.,14,.,TRBV7-6,TGTGCCAGCAGCCGGAGTGAAGAGAACTACGAGCAGTACTTC,CASSRSEENYEQYF
TRBJ2-3,.,14,.,TRBV3-1,TGTGCCAGCAGCCGAGACAGCAGGAGAAATACGCAGTATTTT,CASSRDSRRNTQYF
TRBJ2-5,.,13,once,TRBV19,TGTGCCAGTAGGTCCCTCCAAAGGGAGACCCAGTACTTC,CASRSLQRETQYF